This T cell receptor (beta chain) came from a study of cytomegalovirus exposure and HLA in healthy donors. Germline assignment: CDR1 SGHNT and CDR2 YENEEA. Trimming at V came to 0 bases and at J to 10 bases, leaving 17 bases not matched to a gene. This CDR3 comprises 18 residues. This clone came up once. Its antigen remains unidentified. Regarding the study as a whole: Follow-up analysis seemed to connect common viral pathogens with several of the most significant clusters identified. Later work associated roughly 17,000 TCR beta sequences with HLA alleles at 0.05 false discovery rate. Listed as cytomegalovirus-associated were 150 or so TCR beta chains.

60 Vbeta and 13 Jbeta primers were used in PCR. Profiled with immunoSEQ multiplex PCR; TCRdb holds only in-frame clones, not every one. In the table there are 200,000 to 250,000 clones, about 75% of which are singletons. The rearrangement joins TRBV11-3 to TRBJ2-1, with 8 bases aligning to TRBD2. The clonotype comes from a man younger than 30 in good health and CMV-seronegative. The sequencing sample was made of PBMCs. CDR3 in amino acids: CASSLEGWKRGTWGEQFF. The CDR3 DNA follows: TGTGCCAGCAGCTTAGAAGGGTGGAAGCGGGGGACTTGGGGGGAGCAGTTCTTC.